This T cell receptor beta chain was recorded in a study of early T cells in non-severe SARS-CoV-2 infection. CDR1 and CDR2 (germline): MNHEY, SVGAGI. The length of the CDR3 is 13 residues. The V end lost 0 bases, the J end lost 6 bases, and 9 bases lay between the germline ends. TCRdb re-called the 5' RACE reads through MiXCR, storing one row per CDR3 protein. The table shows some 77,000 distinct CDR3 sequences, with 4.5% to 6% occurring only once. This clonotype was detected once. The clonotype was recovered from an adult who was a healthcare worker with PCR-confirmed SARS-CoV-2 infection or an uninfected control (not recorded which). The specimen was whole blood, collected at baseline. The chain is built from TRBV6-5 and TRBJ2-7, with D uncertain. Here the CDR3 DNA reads TGTGCCAGCAGTTACTCCGGCATATCCGAGCAGTACTTC. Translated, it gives CASSYSGISEQYF.